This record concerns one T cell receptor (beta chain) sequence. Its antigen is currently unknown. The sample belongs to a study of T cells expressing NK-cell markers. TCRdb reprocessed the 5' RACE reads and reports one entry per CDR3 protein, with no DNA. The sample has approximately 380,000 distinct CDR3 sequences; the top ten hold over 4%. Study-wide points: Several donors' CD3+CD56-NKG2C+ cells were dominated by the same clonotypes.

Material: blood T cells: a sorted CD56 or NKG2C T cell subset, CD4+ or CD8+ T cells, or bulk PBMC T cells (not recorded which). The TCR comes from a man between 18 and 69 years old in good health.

The CDR3 loop is CASSSSSPGGLTDTQYF. This chain joins TRBV7-8 and TRBJ2-3; TCRdb lists TRBD2, though no DNA is available to test this call. The germline CDR1 and CDR2 sequences are SGHVS and FQNEAQ. The length of the CDR3 is 17 residues.